Listed here are 10 T cell receptor beta chains from one sample, sequenced in a study of cytomegalovirus exposure and HLA in healthy donors. PCR amplification relied on 60 Vbeta primers (plus 13 Jbeta primers). Method: immunoSEQ multiplex PCR; TCRdb's copy keeps in-frame clones and lacks some. The repertoire holds about 88,000 clones, less than 70% seen once, with about 2.9% in the top ten. Sequenced input: PBMCs. These receptor sequences come from a man in his forties or fifties in good health and CMV-seronegative.

This chain uses TRBV4-3 with TRBJ1-1; D gene unclear. V dropped 2 bases and J dropped 1 base, with 8 bases sitting between them. Germline CDR1 reads LGHNA; CDR2 reads YSLEER. The CDR3 is made up of 14 amino acids. The CDR3 sequence: CASSQPGGNTEAFF. The DNA of the CDR3 is TGCGCCAGCAGCCAACCCGGCGGGAACACTGAAGCTTTCTTT.

The chain is built from TRBV9 and TRBJ2-2, with 10 bases matching TRBD1. The V gene's germline CDR1 is SGDLS and CDR2 YYNGEE. The CDR3 sequence is 17 residues long. V gave up 3 bases and J gave up 5 bases; unmatched junction bases: 10. The CDR3 region is CASSGHRGTGVTGELFF. CDR3 in DNA: TGTGCCAGCAGCGGTCATAGGGGGACAGGGGTTACCGGGGAGCTGTTTTTT.

The gene calls are TRBV6-5 and TRBJ1-2; 8 nucleotides agree with TRBD1. V trimming: 0 bases; J trimming: 0 bases; junction bases outside the gene matches: 3. The CDR3 spans 16 residues. Germline lookup yields CDR1 MNHEY and CDR2 SVGAGI. DNA for the CDR3: TGTGCCAGCAGTTACTCCGGGACAGGAGCTAACTATGGCTACACCTTC. Amino acids: CASSYSGTGANYGYTF.

The chain has TRBV5-5 and TRBJ1-2, with D uncertain. There are 13 residues in the CDR3. In germline, CDR1 is SGHKS, CDR2 YYEKEE (reference sequence). V lost 5 bases and J 2 bases, leaving 10 bases between the germline ends. Here the CDR3 DNA reads TGTGCCAGCAGTTCCCCGGAGAACTATGGCTACACCTTC. The encoded protein is CASSSPENYGYTF.

The chain combines TRBV5-1 with TRBJ2-7, with D possibly matching TRBD1 (6 bases). With 3 bases removed from V and 0 bases from J, the gap between germline ends came to 16 bases. The CDR3 is made up of 16 amino acids. Germline CDR1 SGHRS, CDR2 YFSETQ. CDR3 sequence reads: CASSSRGTFSSYEQYF. For the CDR3, the DNA is TGCGCCAGCAGCTCACGTGGGACATTCAGCTCCTACGAGCAGTACTTC.

The CDR3 DNA is TGTGCCAGCAGCTTAGCGGCCGGGGGAAGGCAGCCCCAGCATTTT. Translating gives CASSLAAGGRQPQHF. This chain joins TRBV7-2 and TRBJ1-5; weak D call: TRBD1 (5 bases). The V gene's germline CDR1 is SGHTA and CDR2 FQGNSA. The CDR3 is made up of 15 amino acids. Trimming shortened V by 0 bases and J by 7 bases, and 13 bases separated the two germline ends.

The chain couples TRBV23-1 to TRBJ1-4; a possible D gene is TRBD1 (5 bases). TRBV23-1 is placed among ORFs of uncertain function. Trimming cost V 3 bases and J 4 bases, with 15 bases left between them. This CDR3 contains 16 residues. In nucleotides, the CDR3 is TGCGCCAGCAGTCAGGTCAGGGCCTTGGGTAATGAAAAACTGTTTTTT. Translation: CASSQVRALGNEKLFF.

This clone appeared a few times. This chain links TRBV5-1 with TRBJ2-7; tentatively, D is TRBD1 (6 bases). The V gene lost 0 bases and the J gene lost 0 bases, with 7 bases spanning the gap. CDR1 is SGHRS, CDR2 YFSETQ, per germline. This CDR3 comprises 14 residues. CDR3 amino acids: CASSLGQVSYEQYF. In nucleotides, the CDR3 is TGCGCCAGCAGCTTGGGACAGGTCTCCTACGAGCAGTACTTC.

The V call is TRBV7-9, the J call TRBJ2-3; TRBD1 agrees at 8 bases. After removal of 4 bases from V and 3 bases from J, the junction contained 6 bases not matched to a gene. The CDR3 extends over 15 amino acids. Germline-derived CDR1 and CDR2 are SEHNR and FQNEAQ (reference sequence). The CDR3 loop is CASSSTGQVTDTQYF. The CDR3 bases are TGTGCCAGCAGCTCAACGGGACAGGTAACAGATACGCAGTATTTT.

This chain uses TRBV27 with TRBJ2-5; TRBD1 might be the D (6 bases). Germline V gene sequence: CDR1 MNHEY, CDR2 SMNVEV (reference sequence). This CDR3 has 15 residues. V shed 3 bases and J shed 4 bases, with 15 bases lying between them. The CDR3 sequence: CASSFILGAPETQYF. The CDR3 nucleotides read TGTGCCAGCAGTTTTATTTTGGGGGCCCCAGAGACCCAGTACTTC.